This TCR beta chain was recovered during a study of cytomegalovirus exposure and HLA in healthy donors. General study findings and limits: In a later analysis, TCR beta V- and J-gene trimming was associated with a missense DCLRE1C variant. Upon later analysis, HLA-associated TCR beta chains proved more clonally expanded than other, equally common chains. For most subjects, TCR beta sequences were reported to predict HLA-A and HLA-B alleles with accuracy. Researchers catalogued approximately 170 TCR beta chains as cytomegalovirus-associated.

A word on this clone: Its antigen remains unidentified.

Primers: 60 Vbeta forward and 13 Jbeta reverse. The protocol was immunoSEQ multiplex PCR, while the TCRdb copy is restricted to in-frame clones and leaves out a portion. The table has around 170,000 clones, over 65% seen once. Germline CDR1 is LNHDA and CDR2 is SQIVND (reference sequence). V shed 10 bases and J 1 base; nucleotides not matched to a gene: 7. The CDR3 totals 14 residues. Specimen: PBMCs. The TCR originated in a woman aged 50 to 60 in good health and CMV-seropositive. The chain uses TRBV19 and TRBJ2-3; 8 bases match TRBD2. DNA for the CDR3: TGTGCCACCGGGGGGGGCGGGGGCACAGATACGCAGTATTTT. This codes for CATGGGGGTDTQYF. Complete variable domain (other parts from reference TRBV19 and TRBJ2-3): DGGITQSPKYLFRKEGQNVTLSCEQNLNHDAMYWYRQDPGQGLRLIYYSQIVNDFQKGDIAEGYSVSREKKESFPLTVTSAQKNPTAFYLCATGGGGGTDTQYFGPGTRLTVL.